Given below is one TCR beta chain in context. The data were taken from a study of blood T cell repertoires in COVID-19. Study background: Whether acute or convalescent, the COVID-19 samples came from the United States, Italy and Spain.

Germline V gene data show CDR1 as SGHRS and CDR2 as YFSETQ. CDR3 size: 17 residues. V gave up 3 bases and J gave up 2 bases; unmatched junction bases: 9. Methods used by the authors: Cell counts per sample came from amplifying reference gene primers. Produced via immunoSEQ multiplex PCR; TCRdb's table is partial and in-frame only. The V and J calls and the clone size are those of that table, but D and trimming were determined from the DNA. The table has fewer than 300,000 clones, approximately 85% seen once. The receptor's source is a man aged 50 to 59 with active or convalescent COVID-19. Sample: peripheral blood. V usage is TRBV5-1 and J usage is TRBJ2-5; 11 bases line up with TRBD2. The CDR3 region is CASSWRALAGGQETQYF. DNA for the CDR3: TGCGCCAGCAGCTGGAGGGCATTAGCGGGAGGGCAAGAGACCCAGTACTTC. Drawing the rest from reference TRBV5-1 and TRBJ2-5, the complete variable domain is KAGVTQTPRYLIKTRGQQVTLSCSPISGHRSVSWYQQTPGQGLQFLFEYFSETQRNKGNFPGRFSGRQFSNSRSEMNVSTLELGDSALYLCASSWRALAGGQETQYFGPGTRLLVL.